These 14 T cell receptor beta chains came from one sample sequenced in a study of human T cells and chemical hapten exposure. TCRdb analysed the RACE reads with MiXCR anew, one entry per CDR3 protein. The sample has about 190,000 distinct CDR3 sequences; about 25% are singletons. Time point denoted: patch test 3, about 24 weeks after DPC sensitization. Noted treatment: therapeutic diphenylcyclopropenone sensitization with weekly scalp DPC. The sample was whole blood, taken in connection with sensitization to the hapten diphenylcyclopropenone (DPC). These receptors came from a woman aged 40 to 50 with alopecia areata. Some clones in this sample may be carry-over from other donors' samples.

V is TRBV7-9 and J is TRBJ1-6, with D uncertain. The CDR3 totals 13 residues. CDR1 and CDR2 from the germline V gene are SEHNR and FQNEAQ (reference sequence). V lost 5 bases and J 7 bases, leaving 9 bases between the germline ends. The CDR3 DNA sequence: TGTGCCAGCAGCCGAGACGGGAATTCACCCCTCCACTTT. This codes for CASSRDGNSPLHF.

For the CDR3, the DNA is TGTGCCAGCACTGCGAGGGACTTAGATACGCAGTATTTT. Amino acids: CASTARDLDTQYF. The V and J genes are TRBV12-3 or TRBV12-4 and TRBJ2-3, with D possibly being TRBD2 (6 bases). V was clipped by 7 bases and J by 5 bases, with 13 bases between them. The CDR3 spans 13 residues.

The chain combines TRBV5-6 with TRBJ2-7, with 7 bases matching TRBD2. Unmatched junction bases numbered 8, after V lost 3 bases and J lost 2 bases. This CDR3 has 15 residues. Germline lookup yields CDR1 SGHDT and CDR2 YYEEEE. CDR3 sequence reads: CASSWGGSRPYEQYF. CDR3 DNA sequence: TGTGCCAGCAGCTGGGGGGGGAGCCGACCCTACGAGCAGTACTTC. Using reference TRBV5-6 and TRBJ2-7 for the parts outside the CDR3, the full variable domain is DAGVTQSPTHLIKTRGQQVTLRCSPKSGHDTVSWYQQALGQGPQFIFQYYEEEERQRGNFPDRFSGHQFPNYSSELNVNALLLGDSALYLCASSWGGSRPYEQYFGPGTRLTVT.

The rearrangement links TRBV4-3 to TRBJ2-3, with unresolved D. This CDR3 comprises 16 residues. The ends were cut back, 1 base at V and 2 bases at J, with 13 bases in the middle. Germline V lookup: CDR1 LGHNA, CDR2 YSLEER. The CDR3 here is CASSQGYKVSTDTQYF. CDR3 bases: TGCGCCAGCAGCCAAGGGTACAAGGTGTCCACAGATACGCAGTATTTT.

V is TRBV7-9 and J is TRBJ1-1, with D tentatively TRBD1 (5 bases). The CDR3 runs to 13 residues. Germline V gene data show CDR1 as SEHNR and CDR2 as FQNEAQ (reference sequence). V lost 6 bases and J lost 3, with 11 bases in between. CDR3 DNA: TGTGCCAGCAGTTTACAGGAGTACACTGAAGCTTTCTTT. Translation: CASSLQEYTEAFF.

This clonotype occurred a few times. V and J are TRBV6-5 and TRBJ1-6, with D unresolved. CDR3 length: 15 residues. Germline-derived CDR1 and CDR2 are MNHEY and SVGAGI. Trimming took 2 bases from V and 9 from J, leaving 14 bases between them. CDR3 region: CASSYGGVGGSPLHF. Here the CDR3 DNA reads TGTGCCAGCAGTTACGGCGGGGTAGGAGGTTCACCCCTCCACTTT.

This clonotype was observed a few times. CDR3 residues: CASSFTLGNTIYF. CDR3 coding DNA: TGTGCCAGCAGCTTTACGTTGGGAAACACCATATATTTT. This chain uses TRBV7-9 with TRBJ1-3, with no clear D. Trimming left V 3 bases short and J 4 bases short, with 7 bases between. The V gene's germline CDR1 is SEHNR and CDR2 FQNEAQ (reference sequence). CDR3 size: 13 residues.

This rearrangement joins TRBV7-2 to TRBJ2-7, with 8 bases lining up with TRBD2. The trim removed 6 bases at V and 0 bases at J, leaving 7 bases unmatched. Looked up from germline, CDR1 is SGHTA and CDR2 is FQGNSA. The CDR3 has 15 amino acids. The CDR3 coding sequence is TGTGCCAGCAGTCCCGTCGGGACTAGCTCCTACGAGCAGTACTTC. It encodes CASSPVGTSSYEQYF.

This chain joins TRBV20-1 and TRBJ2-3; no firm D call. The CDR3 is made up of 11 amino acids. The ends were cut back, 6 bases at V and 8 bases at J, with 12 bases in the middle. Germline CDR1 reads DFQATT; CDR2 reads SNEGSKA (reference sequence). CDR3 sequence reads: CSALDRFTQYF. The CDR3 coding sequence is TGCAGTGCCTTGGATAGGTTTACGCAGTATTTT.

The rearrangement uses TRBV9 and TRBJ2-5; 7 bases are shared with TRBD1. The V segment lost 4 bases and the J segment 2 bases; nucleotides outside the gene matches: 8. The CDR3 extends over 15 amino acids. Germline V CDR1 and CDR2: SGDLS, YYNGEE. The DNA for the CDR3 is TGTGCCAGCAGCAAACACGTGGGACAGCAAGAGACCCAGTACTTC. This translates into CASSKHVGQQETQYF.

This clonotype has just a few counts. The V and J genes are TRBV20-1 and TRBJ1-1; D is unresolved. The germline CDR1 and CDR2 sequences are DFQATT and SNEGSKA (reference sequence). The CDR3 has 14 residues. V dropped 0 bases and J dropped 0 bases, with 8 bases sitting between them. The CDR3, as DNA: TGCAGTGCTAGAGACCGGGGAGTGAACACTGAAGCTTTCTTT. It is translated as CSARDRGVNTEAFF.

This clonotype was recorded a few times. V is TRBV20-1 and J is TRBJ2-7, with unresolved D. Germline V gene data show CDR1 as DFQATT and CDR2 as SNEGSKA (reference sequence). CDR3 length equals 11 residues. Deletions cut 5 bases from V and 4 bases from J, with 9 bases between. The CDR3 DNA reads TGCAGTGCTCCACACCCGTACGAGCAGTACTTC. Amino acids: CSAPHPYEQYF.

The CDR3, as DNA: TGTGCCAGCAGTCATCGGGGGGCTTCCAAAAACATTCAGTACTTC. Encoded protein: CASSHRGASKNIQYF. The chain is built from TRBV28 and TRBJ2-4; D is possibly TRBD2 (7 bases). Germline V gene sequence: CDR1 MDHEN, CDR2 SYDVKM. Trimming shortened V by 5 bases and J by 2 bases, and 13 bases separated the two germline ends. There are 15 residues in the CDR3.

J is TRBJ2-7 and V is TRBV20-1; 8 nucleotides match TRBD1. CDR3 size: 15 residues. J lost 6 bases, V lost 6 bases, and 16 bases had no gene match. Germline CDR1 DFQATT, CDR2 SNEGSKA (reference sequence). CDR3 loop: CSAPRQGRLKAEQYF. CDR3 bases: TGCAGTGCCCCTAGACAGGGGAGATTGAAGGCCGAGCAGTACTTC.